This T cell receptor beta chain was found in a study of T cell repertoires in cytomegalovirus infection. MiXCR was run by TCRdb on the reads, yielding one entry per CDR3 protein. The profile shows 560,000 or so distinct CDR3 sequences, 15% to 20% of them singletons. Germline V gene lookup returns CDR1 MNHEY and CDR2 SVGAGI. Trimming cost V 5 bases and J 6 bases, with 20 bases left between them. This CDR3 is 16 amino acids long. This sequence was found in a human donor in good health (CMV status not recorded). Some clones in this sample may be carry-over from other donors' samples. V usage is TRBV6-5 and J usage is TRBJ2-1, with D possibly matching TRBD2 (6 bases). The material sequenced was CD8+ T cells from PBMCs. CDR3 in DNA: TGTGCCAGCAGTGAGGAGGGACGGATGGTGGTCAATGAGCAGTTCTTC. Translated: CASSEEGRMVVNEQFF.